The 24 T cell receptor beta chains below were found in one sample sequenced in a study of OX40 agonist ivuxolimab in advanced cancers. Clones were read by immunoSEQ multiplex PCR, and TCRdb kept only the in-frame ones, dropping some. This sample has about 27,000 clones; 80% to 85% occur once, and the top ten carry about 30%. The sample in question was CD4+ or CD8+ T cells sorted from blood, obtained in a trial of the OX40 agonist ivuxolimab. The source is an adult with an advanced solid tumor such as melanoma, head and neck, liver or kidney cancer.

Points on this clone: At one of its ends the junction is not consistent with the germline gene, which may arise from a read error. V usage is TRBV7-7 and J usage is TRBJ2-3; possible D gene TRBD1, 6 bases. The CDR3 is made up of 13 amino acids. Germline loops: CDR1 SSHAT, CDR2 FNYEAQ (reference sequence). The CDR3 sequence: CASSPTGWDTQYF. DNA of the CDR3: TGTGCTAGCAGCCCAACAGGGTGGGATACGCAGTATTTT.

This chain links TRBV11-1 with TRBJ1-2, with D possibly being TRBD1 (5 bases). The CDR3 runs to 15 residues. Germline V gene lookup returns CDR1 SGHAT and CDR2 FQDESV (reference sequence). Trimming removed 4 bases from V and 3 bases from J, with 15 bases in between. The CDR3 DNA follows: TGTGCCAGCAGCTCCTTCGAGGGGTACGACTATGGCTACACCTTC. As protein: CASSSFEGYDYGYTF.

Concerning this clone itself: This sample also contains other DNA sequences that code for the same CDR3. The rearrangement uses TRBV9 and TRBJ1-1; D is unclear. Germline-derived CDR1 and CDR2 are SGDLS and YYNGEE. Deletions cut 0 bases from V and 0 bases from J, with 3 bases between. The length of the CDR3 is 13 residues. CDR3: CASSVEVNTEAFF. In nucleotides, the CDR3 is TGTGCCAGCAGCGTAGAGGTGAACACTGAAGCTTTCTTT.

A single count supports this clone. This chain connects TRBV2 to TRBJ2-1; D ambiguous. V was pared by 5 bases and J by 4 bases, with 9 bases between. This CDR3 has 13 residues. Germline V gene lookup returns CDR1 SNHLY and CDR2 FYNNEI. The CDR3 coding sequence is TGTGCCAGCAGTACCGGCCGTTACAATGAGCAGTTCTTC. Its translation: CASSTGRYNEQFF.

CDR3 coding DNA: TGCGCCAGCAGCTTGTTCCGGCAGAAGGGAAGCACAGATACGCAGTATTTT. Translating gives CASSLFRQKGSTDTQYF. The V and J genes are TRBV5-1 and TRBJ2-3; unclear D gene. Trimming pared 1 base from V and 0 bases from J, leaving 15 bases between. Germline assignment: CDR1 SGHRS and CDR2 YFSETQ. The CDR3 runs 17 residues.

This clone appeared once. The CDR3 reads CASTLTGAGSEKLFF. DNA of the CDR3: TGTGCCAGCACCCTGACCGGAGCGGGCTCTGAAAAACTGTTTTTT. The chain links TRBV7-2 to TRBJ1-4; D gene unclear. Trimming took off 7 bases at V and 7 bases at J, with 19 bases between the two ends. Germline V gene lookup returns CDR1 SGHTA and CDR2 FQGNSA. This CDR3 has 15 amino acids.

This chain connects TRBV28 to TRBJ2-1, with 9 bases that match TRBD1. The CDR3 is made up of 17 amino acids. Germline V CDR1 and CDR2: MDHEN, SYDVKM. V lost 5 bases, J lost 9 bases, and 17 bases stayed unmatched. The CDR3 DNA reads TGTGCCAGCAGTAATTCCGGGACAGGGCCGTTCGAGGGTGAGCAGTTCTTC. Amino acids: CASSNSGTGPFEGEQFF.

The V call is TRBV9, the J call TRBJ1-3; 9 nucleotides match TRBD1. The CDR3 consists of 17 residues. The J segment lost 2 bases and the V segment lost 3 bases, leaving 9 bases of the junction unmatched. Germline V CDR1 and CDR2: SGDLS, YYNGEE. DNA of the CDR3: TGTGCCAGCAGCGCTGGGGGCGGGACAGGGACTGGAAACACCATATATTTT. Its protein product is CASSAGGGTGTGNTIYF.

The genes are TRBV28 and TRBJ2-2; no clear D gene. This CDR3 has 16 amino acids. CDR1 MDHEN and CDR2 SYDVKM come from the germline V gene. Trimming cost V 5 bases and J 2 bases, with 15 bases left between them. The DNA for the CDR3 is TGTGCCAGCAGTCGTCCCGGGCAGACAAACACCGGGGAGCTGTTTTTT. Its protein product is CASSRPGQTNTGELFF.

This rearrangement joins TRBV5-5 to TRBJ2-7, with D unresolved. Germline-derived CDR1 and CDR2 are SGHKS and YYEKEE (reference sequence). Trimming stripped 0 bases from V and 2 bases from J, with 9 bases between. This CDR3 has 14 residues. The CDR3 protein is CASSLVDGAYEQYF. Here the CDR3 DNA reads TGTGCCAGCAGCTTGGTAGACGGAGCCTACGAGCAGTACTTC.

This clone was detected a few times. V gene TRBV7-6 combines with J gene TRBJ1-6; no reliable D call. V was cut by 0 bases and J by 7 bases, with 4 bases left in between. Germline CDR1 reads SGHVS; CDR2 reads FNYEAQ. CDR3 length: 13 amino acids. The CDR3, as DNA: TGTGCCAGCAGCTTAGCGCCGAATTCACCCCTCCACTTT. Protein: CASSLAPNSPLHF. The entire variable domain, with the rest obtained from reference TRBV7-6 and TRBJ1-6, is as follows: GAGVSQSPRYKVTKRGQDVALRCDPISGHVSLYWYRQALGQGPEFLTYFNYEAQQDKSGLPNDRFSAERPEGSISTLTIQRTEQRDSAMYRCASSLAPNSPLHFGNGTRLTVT.

The chain has TRBV7-9 and TRBJ1-1; D unclear. The V end lost 1 base, the J end lost 2 bases, and 8 bases lay between the germline ends. CDR1 is SEHNR, CDR2 FQNEAQ, per germline (reference sequence). The CDR3 length is 14 residues. As DNA, the CDR3 is TGTGCCAGCAGCTTAGTCGGGCCAAACACTGAAGCTTTCTTT. This sequence encodes CASSLVGPNTEAFF.

The chain uses TRBV9 and TRBJ2-7; D not resolved. Germline values: CDR1 SGDLS, CDR2 YYNGEE. Between the trimmed V and J ends, which lost 3 bases and 2 bases, there was a span of 12 bases. This CDR3 is 14 amino acids long. CDR3 nucleotides: TGTGCCAGCAGCGACCCACGAACCCCCTACGAGCAGTACTTC. Translating gives CASSDPRTPYEQYF.

This chain links TRBV6-1 with TRBJ1-1; D possibly corresponds to TRBD1 (5 bases). Germline-derived CDR1 and CDR2 are MNHNS and SASEGT. The V end was cut by 5 bases, the J end by 4 bases, with 14 bases between. There are 14 residues in the CDR3. CDR3 nucleotide sequence: TGTGCCAGCAGTTGGGACGGGAGGGGCACTGAAGCTTTCTTT. Protein product: CASSWDGRGTEAFF.

The CDR3: CASSRTSGSYNEQFF. CDR3 bases: TGTGCCAGTAGCAGGACTAGCGGGTCCTACAATGAGCAGTTCTTC. The chain recombines TRBV19 with TRBJ2-1; 11 nucleotides line up with TRBD2. This CDR3 is 15 amino acids long. Germline loops: CDR1 LNHDA, CDR2 SQIVND (reference sequence). V trimming: 6 bases; J trimming: 1 base; junction bases outside the gene matches: 2. The full variable domain, completed using reference TRBV19 and TRBJ2-1, is DGGITQSPKYLFRKEGQNVTLSCEQNLNHDAMYWYRQDPGQGLRLIYYSQIVNDFQKGDIAEGYSVSREKKESFPLTVTSAQKNPTAFYLCASSRTSGSYNEQFFGPGTRLTVL.

V usage is TRBV7-9 and J usage is TRBJ2-5, with 7 bases that match TRBD2. Germline V gene sequence: CDR1 SEHNR, CDR2 FQNEAQ (reference sequence). The CDR3 has 14 amino acids. With 3 bases clipped from V and 5 bases from J, the junction kept 6 bases outside the gene matches. CDR3 residues: CASSFEDGRETQYF. CDR3 sequence (DNA): TGTGCCAGCAGCTTTGAGGACGGGAGGGAGACCCAGTACTTC. The complete variable domain, with remaining parts taken from reference TRBV7-9 and TRBJ2-5, reads DTGVSQNPRHKITKRGQNVTFRCDPISEHNRLYWYRQTLGQGPEFLTYFQNEAQLEKSRLLSDRFSAERPKGSFSTLEIQRTEQGDSAMYLCASSFEDGRETQYFGPGTRLLVL.

V is TRBV4-1 and J is TRBJ1-3; D remains unclear. The CDR3 spans 12 residues. CDR1 and CDR2 from the germline V gene are MGHRA and YSYEKL. Trimming removed 0 bases at V and 9 bases at J, with 6 bases between. This CDR3 is CASSQEGATIYF. The CDR3 DNA follows: TGCGCCAGCAGCCAAGAGGGCGCCACCATATATTTT.

This chain uses TRBV27 with TRBJ2-1; 8 nucleotides line up with TRBD2. From germline, CDR1 is MNHEY and CDR2 SMNVEV (reference sequence). J gave up 1 base and V 5 bases, and 4 bases lay outside the gene matches. The CDR3 spans 15 residues. In DNA form, the CDR3 reads TGTGCCAGCAGTCCCGGGAGGGGGTCCTACAATGAGCAGTTCTTC. Translation: CASSPGRGSYNEQFF.

About this clone: A junction boundary mismatches the germline segment, possibly from a read error. The gene calls are TRBV5-4 and TRBJ2-5; D remains ambiguous. This CDR3 is 13 amino acids long. CDR1 and CDR2 (germline): SGHNT, YYREEE (reference sequence). The DNA for the CDR3 is TGTGCCAGCAGCTTAGCAGTCACAGAGATCCAGTACTTC. Its protein product is CASSLAVTEIQYF.

For the CDR3, the DNA is TGTGCCAGCAGCTTACGGACAGGGGGCCTTGAGGATGGCTACACCTTC. It codes for CASSLRTGGLEDGYTF. This sequence joins TRBV7-6 and TRBJ1-2, with TRBD1 matching over 11 bases. Germline lookup yields CDR1 SGHVS and CDR2 FNYEAQ. Trimming at V came to 2 bases and at J to 6 bases, leaving 8 bases not matched to a gene. CDR3 length: 16 residues.

The rearrangement joins TRBV5-1 to TRBJ2-7, with D possibly being TRBD1 (6 bases). Trimming stripped 4 bases from V and 4 bases from J, with 9 bases between. This CDR3 has 12 residues. CDR1 is SGHRS and CDR2 is YFSETQ in the germline V gene. As DNA, the CDR3 is TGCGCCAGCAGCGCAGGGGTTTACGAGCAGTACTTC. It translates to CASSAGVYEQYF.

The gene calls are TRBV13 and TRBJ1-2, with D perhaps matching TRBD1 (5 bases). The CDR3 covers 13 residues. Germline V gene data show CDR1 as PRHDT and CDR2 as FYEKMQ (reference sequence). The ends were cut back, 5 bases at V and 8 bases at J, with 15 bases in the middle. DNA of the CDR3: TGTGCCAGCAGCGAGGGCTGGACAAGGGGCTACACCTTC. It encodes CASSEGWTRGYTF.

This clone was found a few times. Sequence at one end of the junction differs from germline and may be a read error. The CDR3 loop is CASSLQPGGIPEAFF. The CDR3 DNA is TGTGCCAGCAGTTTACAGCCAGGGGGGATCCCTGAAGCTTTCTTT. The chain carries TRBV10-3 and TRBJ1-1, with 7 bases matching TRBD1. CDR3 length: 15 amino acids. CDR1 and CDR2 from the germline V gene are ENHRY and SYGVKD.

The J gene is TRBJ2-7, the V gene TRBV11-2; the D is unclear. This CDR3 has 14 amino acids. Germline V CDR1 and CDR2: SGHAT, FQNNGV. V was clipped by 1 base and J by 2 bases, with 9 bases between them. The CDR3: CASSLAVDTYEQYF. The CDR3 DNA sequence: TGTGCCAGCAGCTTAGCGGTAGACACCTACGAGCAGTACTTC.